This entry lists 5 T cell receptor beta chains sequenced from one sample in a study of OX40 agonist ivuxolimab in advanced cancers. Libraries were prepared by immunoSEQ multiplex PCR; TCRdb keeps only in-frame clonotypes and omits some of them. Among approximately 40,000 clones, 80% were seen once, and the ten largest hold 3.5% to 5%. The sequences come from CD4+ or CD8+ T cells sorted from blood, collected in a trial of the OX40 agonist ivuxolimab. The receptor source for this set is an adult with an advanced solid tumor such as melanoma, head and neck, liver or kidney cancer.

The chain joins TRBV18 to TRBJ2-5; perhaps D is TRBD1 or TRBD2 (5 bases each). From germline, CDR1 is KGHSH and CDR2 LQKENI. The CDR3 contains 14 residues. V was cut by 0 bases and J by 4 bases, with 9 bases left in between. The CDR3: CASSPPGTSETQYF. The CDR3 DNA reads TGTGCCAGCTCACCACCGGGGACGTCAGAGACCCAGTACTTC.

The V and J genes are TRBV5-1 and TRBJ1-1, with D possibly TRBD1 on 5 matching bases. Germline V lookup: CDR1 SGHRS, CDR2 YFSETQ. The CDR3 totals 16 residues. Trimming removed 4 bases from V and 1 base from J, with 17 bases in between. The CDR3 region has the DNA TGCGCCAGCAGCCTCAATGGTGACACAGGGAACACTGAAGCTTTCTTT. Translation: CASSLNGDTGNTEAFF.

The chain employs TRBV11-2 and TRBJ1-6; no clear D gene. Per germline, CDR1 SGHAT and CDR2 FQNNGV. The CDR3 length is 14 residues. Trimming cost V 4 bases and J 9 bases, with 13 bases left between them. CDR3 in amino acids: CASSSGSISSPLHF. The DNA of the CDR3 is TGTGCCAGCAGCTCCGGTTCAATCAGTTCACCCCTCCACTTT.

The rearrangement joins TRBV11-3 to TRBJ2-3; D is unclear. The V gene lost 8 bases and the J gene lost 6 bases, with 15 bases spanning the gap. The CDR3 totals 13 residues. Germline V gene data show CDR1 as SGHNT and CDR2 as YENEEA. DNA of the CDR3: TGTGCCAGCTCCTTAAGGGAACGGGATACGCAGTATTTT. Translation: CASSLRERDTQYF.

The table lists this clone with a few counts. The V call is TRBV7-9, the J call TRBJ1-1; D is ambiguous. Germline CDR1 is SEHNR and CDR2 is FQNEAQ (reference sequence). The CDR3 runs 12 residues. Trimming cost V 8 bases and J 4 bases, with 11 bases left between them. The CDR3 DNA is TGTGCCAGCTCCGCTGTAGGCACTGAAGCTTTCTTT. As protein: CASSAVGTEAFF. The full variable domain, its missing parts supplied by reference TRBV7-9 and TRBJ1-1, is DTGVSQNPRHKITKRGQNVTFRCDPISEHNRLYWYRQTLGQGPEFLTYFQNEAQLEKSRLLSDRFSAERPKGSFSTLEIQRTEQGDSAMYLCASSAVGTEAFFGQGTRLTVV.